The next 28 T cell receptor beta chains were all read from a single sample in a study of OX40 agonist ivuxolimab in advanced cancers. Repertoires were generated with immunoSEQ multiplex PCR, while TCRdb's copy carries only in-frame clones and drops some. The sample consists of roughly 36,000 clones, 84% of them appearing once. Sequenced material: CD4+ or CD8+ T cells sorted from blood, taken in a trial of the OX40 agonist ivuxolimab. All receptors come from an adult with an advanced solid tumor such as melanoma, head and neck, liver or kidney cancer.

This chain uses TRBV5-8 with TRBJ1-5; TRBD1 is a possible D gene (5 bases). The germline V gene encodes CDR1 SGHTS and CDR2 YDEGEE. This CDR3 has 18 amino acids. The V and J ends lost 4 bases and 1 base respectively, with 21 bases between them. In nucleotides, the CDR3 is TGTGCCAGCAGCCGCCTTGTGCAGGGTGGTTCAAGCAATCAGCCCCAGCATTTT. It yields the protein CASSRLVQGGSSNQPQHF.

This chain links TRBV6-5 with TRBJ1-1; unclear D gene. With 5 bases removed from V and 8 bases from J, the gap between germline ends came to 21 bases. There are 15 residues in the CDR3. Germline values: CDR1 MNHEY, CDR2 SVGAGI. The CDR3 spells CASSGLPGLAREAFF. CDR3 bases: TGTGCCAGCAGTGGCTTACCGGGCCTAGCCAGGGAAGCTTTCTTT.

This clone was seen a handful of times. V gene TRBV19 combines with J gene TRBJ1-1, with D unclear. Germline V lookup: CDR1 LNHDA, CDR2 SQIVND (reference sequence). The CDR3 spans 12 residues. V lost 7 bases to trimming and J lost 11 bases, with 17 bases between them. CDR3 in amino acids: CASNEARSGAFF. DNA for the CDR3: TGTGCCAGTAACGAGGCCCGGAGTGGGGCTTTCTTT.

This chain uses TRBV7-9 with TRBJ1-1, with 7 bases matching TRBD1. J lost 2 bases, V lost 3 bases, and 3 bases had no gene match. Per germline, CDR1 SEHNR and CDR2 FQNEAQ (reference sequence). The CDR3 covers 14 residues. CDR3 DNA: TGTGCCAGCAGCTTGACAGGGTTCAACACTGAAGCTTTCTTT. Translating gives CASSLTGFNTEAFF.

The chain has TRBV15 and TRBJ2-7; D tentatively fits TRBD1 or TRBD2 (6 bases each). The CDR3 totals 13 residues. The V gene lost 6 bases and the J gene lost 3 bases, with 12 bases spanning the gap. Germline V lookup: CDR1 LNHNV, CDR2 YYDKDF (reference sequence). The CDR3 reads CATSRGADYEQYF. The CDR3, as DNA: TGTGCCACCAGTAGGGGGGCAGACTACGAGCAGTACTTC.

The chain combines TRBV7-9 with TRBJ1-2; D is possibly TRBD1 (5 bases). CDR1 and CDR2 from the germline V gene are SEHNR and FQNEAQ (reference sequence). Trimming took off 0 bases at V and 8 bases at J, with 7 bases between the two ends. This CDR3 region has 12 residues. The CDR3 reads CASSLAGEGYTF. Written as DNA, the CDR3 is TGTGCCAGCAGCTTAGCGGGGGAAGGCTACACCTTC. The full variable domain, rest sourced from reference TRBV7-9 and TRBJ1-2, is DTGVSQNPRHKITKRGQNVTFRCDPISEHNRLYWYRQTLGQGPEFLTYFQNEAQLEKSRLLSDRFSAERPKGSFSTLEIQRTEQGDSAMYLCASSLAGEGYTFGSGTRLTVV.

The gene calls are TRBV28 and TRBJ2-7; weak D call: TRBD1 (5 bases). Germline V gives CDR1 MDHEN, CDR2 SYDVKM. This CDR3 has 15 residues. V was pared by 3 bases and J by 2 bases, with 14 bases between. The CDR3 DNA follows: TGTGCCAGCAGTTTCGACAGCCAAACTACCTACGAGCAGTACTTC. Its translation is CASSFDSQTTYEQYF.

V gene TRBV7-9 combines with J gene TRBJ1-5, with unresolved D. The CDR3 extends over 13 amino acids. Trimming cost V 2 bases and J 4 bases, with 6 bases left between them. Germline V gene sequence: CDR1 SEHNR, CDR2 FQNEAQ (reference sequence). The CDR3 nucleotides read TGTGCCAGCAGCTTAAATTGGAATCAGCCCCAGCATTTT. Its translation is CASSLNWNQPQHF.

V and J are TRBV13 and TRBJ2-7, with 7 bases lining up with TRBD1. Trimming cost V 6 bases and J 2 bases; bases outside gene matches: 10. CDR1 PRHDT and CDR2 FYEKMQ come from the germline V gene (reference sequence). This CDR3 comprises 15 residues. CDR3 residues: CASSLTGEPPYEQYF. CDR3 in DNA: TGTGCCAGCAGTCTCACAGGGGAACCCCCCTACGAGCAGTACTTC. The full variable domain, in which reference TRBV13 and TRBJ2-7 provide the parts outside the CDR3, is AAGVIQSPRHLIKEKRETATLKCYPIPRHDTVYWYQQGPGQDPQFLISFYEKMQSDKGSIPDRFSAQQFSDYHSELNMSSLELGDSALYFCASSLTGEPPYEQYFGPGTRLTVT.

The rearrangement uses TRBV5-5 and TRBJ2-3; D not certain. The V end was cut by 3 bases, the J end by 1 base, with 3 bases between. The length of the CDR3 is 12 residues. CDR1 is SGHKS, CDR2 YYEKEE, per germline (reference sequence). CDR3 nucleotides: TGTGCCAGCAGCTCACGCACAGATACGCAGTATTTT. It codes for CASSSRTDTQYF.

The chain carries TRBV6-1 and TRBJ2-5, with 10 bases aligning to TRBD2. V lost 5 bases, J lost 4 bases, and 4 bases stayed unmatched. The CDR3 totals 14 residues. CDR1 MNHNS and CDR2 SASEGT come from the germline V gene. The CDR3 sequence: CASSLLAGGETQYF. CDR3 bases: TGTGCCAGCAGTCTCTTAGCGGGAGGAGAGACCCAGTACTTC.

In its sample, this clone was seen once. The chain combines TRBV28 with TRBJ1-4, with TRBD1 as a possible D gene (6 bases). Germline loops: CDR1 MDHEN, CDR2 SYDVKM. The CDR3 runs 16 residues. The V gene lost 4 bases and the J gene lost 4 bases, with 16 bases spanning the gap. CDR3 in amino acids: CASSSLRGTGNEKLFF. The CDR3 DNA reads as TGTGCCAGCAGTTCGCTCAGGGGAACTGGTAATGAAAAACTGTTTTTT. The full variable domain, rest sourced from reference TRBV28 and TRBJ1-4, is DVKVTQSSRYLVKRTGEKVFLECVQDMDHENMFWYRQDPGLGLRLIYFSYDVKMKEKGDIPEGYSVSREKKERFSLILESASTNQTSMYLCASSSLRGTGNEKLFFGSGTQLSVL.

This clone has a single count. The V gene is TRBV19, the J gene TRBJ2-3; D is tentatively TRBD1 or TRBD2 (5 bases each). Trimming shortened V by 4 bases and J by 9 bases, and 17 bases separated the two germline ends. The CDR3 runs 14 residues. Looked up from germline, CDR1 is LNHDA and CDR2 is SQIVND (reference sequence). This chain's CDR3 is CASSTPGTAWTQYF. CDR3 coding DNA: TGTGCCAGTAGTACCCCCGGGACGGCATGGACGCAGTATTTT.

The CDR3 sequence is CASSLVGKGAEAFF. CDR3 nucleotides: TGTGCCAGCAGCTTAGTTGGCAAGGGCGCTGAAGCTTTCTTT. The V gene is TRBV11-2, the J gene TRBJ1-1, with D uncertain. The CDR3 has 14 amino acids. V lost 1 base, J lost 6 bases, and 12 bases lay in between. The V gene's germline CDR1 is SGHAT and CDR2 FQNNGV.

The chain combines TRBV5-6 with TRBJ2-7; 12 bases map to TRBD2. The V gene's germline CDR1 is SGHDT and CDR2 YYEEEE. CDR3 length: 16 amino acids. Trimming removed 4 bases from V and 6 bases from J; junction bases left unmatched: 11. The CDR3 reads CASSTQTMGLAGEQYF. CDR3 DNA: TGTGCCAGCAGCACACAGACAATGGGACTAGCGGGCGAGCAGTACTTC.

The rearrangement joins TRBV6-1 to TRBJ2-3; 8 positions agree with TRBD1. CDR1 and CDR2 from the germline V gene are MNHNS and SASEGT. Trimming removed 4 bases from V and 4 bases from J; junction bases left unmatched: 7. The length of the CDR3 is 15 residues. Written as DNA, the CDR3 is TGTGCCAGCAGTGCCAAGGACAGGGACGCAGATACGCAGTATTTT. It encodes CASSAKDRDADTQYF.

The chain has TRBV28 and TRBJ1-6; D unclear. V lost 4 bases, J lost 10 bases, and 14 bases lay in between. The CDR3 has 14 amino acids. Germline V lookup: CDR1 MDHEN, CDR2 SYDVKM. CDR3 region: CASSSGTGGSPLHF. DNA of the CDR3: TGTGCCAGCAGTTCGGGAACGGGCGGATCACCCCTCCACTTT. The full variable domain, in which reference TRBV28 and TRBJ1-6 provide the parts outside the CDR3, is DVKVTQSSRYLVKRTGEKVFLECVQDMDHENMFWYRQDPGLGLRLIYFSYDVKMKEKGDIPEGYSVSREKKERFSLILESASTNQTSMYLCASSSGTGGSPLHFGNGTRLTVT.

The chain is built from TRBV19 and TRBJ1-1; 7 bases match TRBD1. Germline CDR1 is LNHDA and CDR2 is SQIVND (reference sequence). The J segment lost 3 bases and the V segment lost 5 bases, leaving 6 bases of the junction unmatched. The CDR3 spans 14 residues. CDR3 protein: CASSAIDRDTEAFF. The DNA for the CDR3 is TGTGCCAGTAGTGCGATAGACAGGGACACTGAAGCTTTCTTT.

V is TRBV7-9 and J is TRBJ2-5, with D perhaps assigned TRBD1 or TRBD2 (6 bases each). The assigned J gene may be wrong: the sequence end matches TRBJ2-7 better. CDR3 length equals 16 residues. Germline CDR1 is SEHNR and CDR2 is FQNEAQ (reference sequence). The CDR3 DNA is TGTGCCAGCAGCCCCCGGGGGCGGGGCTCACTCTACGAGCAGTACTTC. This codes for CASSPRGRGSLYEQYF.

CDR3 loop: CASSESSGNTEAFF. The DNA for the CDR3 is TGCGCCAGCAGTGAGTCGAGTGGGAACACTGAAGCTTTCTTT. The chain couples TRBV10-2 to TRBJ1-1; D remains ambiguous. The length of the CDR3 is 14 residues. Germline V gene data show CDR1 as WSHSY and CDR2 as SAAADI. V was pared by 0 bases and J by 1 base, with 6 bases between.

The gene calls are TRBV6-1 and TRBJ1-5; 11 positions match TRBD1. Unmatched junction bases numbered 10, after V lost 6 bases and J lost 9 bases. Looked up from germline, CDR1 is MNHNS and CDR2 is SASEGT. This CDR3 is 15 amino acids long. The DNA of the CDR3 is TGTGCCAGCAGGGTCGGGACAGGGGGTGCTCGGCCCCAGCATTTT. Translated: CASRVGTGGARPQHF.

The chain links TRBV29-1 to TRBJ2-5; 11 nucleotides line up with TRBD2. Per the germline V gene, CDR1 is SQVTM and CDR2 is ANQGSEA. CDR3 size: 15 residues. J lost 5 bases, V lost 3 bases, and 8 bases had no gene match. The CDR3, as DNA: TGCAGCGTTGAGGGGCTAGCGGGGGGTTTTGAGACCCAGTACTTC. As protein: CSVEGLAGGFETQYF. The complete variable domain, with remaining parts taken from reference TRBV29-1 and TRBJ2-5, reads SAVISQKPSRDICQRGTSLTIQCQVDSQVTMMFWYRQQPGQSLTLIATANQGSEATYESGFVIDKFPISRPNLTFSTLTVSNMSPEDSSIYLCSVEGLAGGFETQYFGPGTRLLVL.

This clone appeared once. The V call is TRBV5-4, the J call TRBJ2-1; no firm D call. CDR3 length: 15 residues. The germline V gene encodes CDR1 SGHNT and CDR2 YYREEE (reference sequence). V was trimmed by 6 bases and J by 0 bases, leaving 13 bases between them. As DNA, the CDR3 is TGTGCCAGCACCGATTCCGTCACCTCCTACAATGAGCAGTTCTTC. It codes for CASTDSVTSYNEQFF.

The chain links TRBV19 to TRBJ2-5, with TRBD2 identical over 9 bases. J lost 4 bases, V lost 10 bases, and 16 bases had no gene match. The CDR3 loop spans 16 amino acids. Per the germline V gene, CDR1 is LNHDA and CDR2 is SQIVND (reference sequence). CDR3 coding DNA: TGTGCCACCACAACTCGGGGCGGGGGGGCCTCAGAGACCCAGTACTTC. This encodes CATTTRGGGASETQYF.

The CDR3: CASSSGQGALGNTIYF. The CDR3 bases are TGTGCCAGCAGCTCCGGACAGGGGGCTTTGGGAAACACCATATATTTT. The rearrangement joins TRBV7-9 to TRBJ1-3; TRBD1 agrees at 11 bases. This CDR3 contains 16 residues. CDR1 is SEHNR, CDR2 FQNEAQ, per germline (reference sequence). The trim removed 4 bases at V and 4 bases at J, leaving 6 bases unmatched.

The chain uses TRBV11-2 and TRBJ2-7; D gene uncertain. The germline CDR1 and CDR2 sequences are SGHAT and FQNNGV. With 2 bases removed from V and 10 bases from J, the gap between germline ends came to 15 bases. This CDR3 region has 13 residues. The CDR3 DNA follows: TGTGCCAGCAGCTTACACAGAAATTTGGATCAGTACTTC. Amino acid sequence: CASSLHRNLDQYF.

The J gene is TRBJ1-2, the V gene TRBV2; unclear D gene. Trimming took off 3 bases at V and 5 bases at J, with 7 bases between the two ends. Germline V gives CDR1 SNHLY, CDR2 FYNNEI. The CDR3 spans 12 residues. This CDR3 reads CASSDGVYGYTF. CDR3 DNA sequence: TGTGCCAGCAGTGATGGGGTTTATGGCTACACCTTC.

The chain carries TRBV7-8 and TRBJ2-2; TRBD1 aligns across 10 bases. CDR1 SGHVS and CDR2 FQNEAQ come from the germline V gene. CDR3 length: 18 residues. Trimming cost V 5 bases and J 5 bases; bases outside gene matches: 14. CDR3 nucleotides: TGTGCCAGCAGCACGACAGCCGGGGACAGGGGATGGACCGGGGAGCTGTTTTTT. Amino acids: CASSTTAGDRGWTGELFF.